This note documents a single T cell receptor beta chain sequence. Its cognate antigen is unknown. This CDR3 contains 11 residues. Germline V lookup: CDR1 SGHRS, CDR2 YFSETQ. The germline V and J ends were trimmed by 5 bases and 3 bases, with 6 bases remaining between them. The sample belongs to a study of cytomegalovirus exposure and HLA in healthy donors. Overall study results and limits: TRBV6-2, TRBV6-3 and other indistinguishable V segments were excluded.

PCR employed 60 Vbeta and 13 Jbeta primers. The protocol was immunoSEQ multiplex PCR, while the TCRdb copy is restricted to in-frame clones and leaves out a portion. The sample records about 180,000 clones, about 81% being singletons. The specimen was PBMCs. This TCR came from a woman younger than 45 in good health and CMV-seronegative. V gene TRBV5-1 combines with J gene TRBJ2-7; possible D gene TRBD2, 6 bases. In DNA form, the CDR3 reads TGCGCCAGCAGGGGGGGCTACGAGCAGTACTTC. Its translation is CASRGGYEQYF.